One and the same sample provided the 10 T cell receptor beta chains below, sequenced in a study of OX40 agonist ivuxolimab in advanced cancers. Method: immunoSEQ multiplex PCR; TCRdb's copy keeps in-frame clones and lacks some. The sample yields about 58,000 clones, around nine tenths seen once. The material sequenced was CD4+ or CD8+ T cells sorted from blood, taken in a trial of the OX40 agonist ivuxolimab. All receptors derive from an adult with an advanced solid tumor such as melanoma, head and neck, liver or kidney cancer.

This chain joins TRBV7-2 and TRBJ2-3; 8 bases fit TRBD2. The germline gives CDR1 SGHTA, CDR2 FQGNSA. The CDR3 loop spans 16 amino acids. V lost 3 bases to trimming and J lost 2 bases; unmatched junction nucleotides: 7. The CDR3 coding sequence is TGTGCCAGCAGCTTGGGAACTAGCGGTTTCACAGATACGCAGTATTTT. As protein: CASSLGTSGFTDTQYF.

The chain links TRBV5-8 to TRBJ2-2, with D possibly matching TRBD1 (5 bases). Germline V lookup: CDR1 SGHTS, CDR2 YDEGEE. The V and J ends lost 6 bases and 1 base respectively, with 10 bases between them. The CDR3 has 14 residues. In DNA form, the CDR3 reads TGTGCCAGCATCCCCCAGGGGAACACCGGGGAGCTGTTTTTT. Its protein product is CASIPQGNTGELFF. The full variable domain, with the rest looked up from reference TRBV5-8 and TRBJ2-2, is EAGVTQSPTHLIKTRGQQATLRCSPISGHTSVYWYQQALGLGLQFLLWYDEGEERNRGNFPPRFSGRQFPNYSSELNVNALELEDSALYLCASIPQGNTGELFFGEGSRLTVL.

As DNA, the CDR3 is TGTGCCAGCAGTGCCCAACTAGCGGTGGGAGTTCAGACCCAGTACTTC. It codes for CASSAQLAVGVQTQYF. V gene TRBV2 combines with J gene TRBJ2-5; 8 nucleotides align to TRBD2. With 4 bases clipped from V and 6 bases from J, the junction kept 13 bases outside the gene matches. The CDR3 loop spans 16 amino acids. CDR1 and CDR2 (germline): SNHLY, FYNNEI.

The rearrangement uses TRBV7-8 and TRBJ2-2; D not resolved. This CDR3 comprises 15 residues. Germline V gene lookup returns CDR1 SGHVS and CDR2 FQNEAQ. Deletions cut 5 bases from V and 0 bases from J, with 10 bases between. In DNA, the CDR3 is TGTGCCAGCAGCGAAGTCCGAACGAACACCGGGGAGCTGTTTTTT. It is translated as CASSEVRTNTGELFF. Based on the CDR3 plus reference TRBV7-8 and TRBJ2-2, the full variable domain is GAGVSQSPRYKVAKRGQDVALRCDPISGHVSLFWYQQALGQGPEFLTYFQNEAQLDKSGLPSDRFFAERPEGSVSTLKIQRTQQEDSAVYLCASSEVRTNTGELFFGEGSRLTVL.

The CDR3 reads CASRTATGAVTEQYF. The CDR3 bases are TGTGCCAGCAGAACCGCTACAGGGGCGGTGACCGAGCAGTACTTC. This chain joins TRBV28 and TRBJ2-7; 7 bases match TRBD1. The CDR3 runs to 15 residues. Germline values: CDR1 MDHEN, CDR2 SYDVKM. With V trimmed by 6 bases and J by 6 bases, 14 bases remained unmatched.

V is TRBV6-8 and J is TRBJ1-4; 10 bases fit TRBD1. From germline, CDR1 is MNHGY and CDR2 SAAAGT. Germline trimming cut 10 bases from V and 10 bases from J; bases unmatched to any gene: 6. The length of the CDR3 is 12 residues. CDR3 nucleotide sequence: TGTGCCAATAGACAGGGGGCTGGAAAACTGTTTTTT. This encodes CANRQGAGKLFF.

The chain has TRBV10-1 and TRBJ2-5; tentative D call: TRBD2 (5 bases). The CDR3 loop spans 15 amino acids. V lost 0 bases and J 5 bases, leaving 13 bases between the germline ends. Looked up from germline, CDR1 is WNHNN and CDR2 is SYGVQD (reference sequence). The CDR3 sequence is CASSESSIGGETQYF. Here the CDR3 DNA reads TGCGCCAGCAGTGAGTCGTCAATCGGCGGGGAGACCCAGTACTTC.

The chain joins TRBV4-3 to TRBJ1-1; D unclear. CDR3 size: 14 residues. The germline V and J ends were trimmed by 4 bases and 4 bases, with 13 bases remaining between them. Germline CDR1 reads LGHNA; CDR2 reads YSLEER. CDR3 coding DNA: TGCGCCAGCAGCCGATCCTTGGCAGGCACTGAAGCTTTCTTT. It codes for CASSRSLAGTEAFF.

The chain joins TRBV5-5 to TRBJ1-4, with 9 bases identical to TRBD1. Per the germline V gene, CDR1 is SGHKS and CDR2 is YYEKEE (reference sequence). V lost 4 bases to trimming and J lost 8 bases; unmatched junction nucleotides: 9. The CDR3 has 15 amino acids. In nucleotides, the CDR3 is TGTGCCAGCAGCCTCGGGACAGGGAAGGGCGAAAAACTGTTTTTT. It is translated as CASSLGTGKGEKLFF.

This chain connects TRBV18 to TRBJ2-7; TRBD2 matches at 7 bases. V trimming: 6 bases; J trimming: 3 bases; junction bases outside the gene matches: 5. Germline CDR1 and CDR2: KGHSH and LQKENI. The CDR3 is 13 amino acids. The CDR3 DNA sequence: TGTGCCAGCTCCTTTGGGGGGGACTACGAGCAGTACTTC. Translation gives CASSFGGDYEQYF.